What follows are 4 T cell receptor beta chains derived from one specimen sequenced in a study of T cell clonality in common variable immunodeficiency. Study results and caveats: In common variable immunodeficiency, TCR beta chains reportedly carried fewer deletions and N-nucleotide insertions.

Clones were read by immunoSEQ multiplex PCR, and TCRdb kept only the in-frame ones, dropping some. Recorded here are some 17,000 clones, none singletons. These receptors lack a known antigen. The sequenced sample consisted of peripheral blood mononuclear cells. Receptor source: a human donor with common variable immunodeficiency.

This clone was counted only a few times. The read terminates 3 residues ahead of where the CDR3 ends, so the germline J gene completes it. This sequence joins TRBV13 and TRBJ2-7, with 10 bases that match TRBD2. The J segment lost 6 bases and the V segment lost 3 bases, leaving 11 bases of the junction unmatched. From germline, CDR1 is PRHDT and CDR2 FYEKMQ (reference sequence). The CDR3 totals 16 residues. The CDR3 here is CASSFTFSGRLGEQYF. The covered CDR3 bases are TGTGCCAGCAGCTTCACATTTAGCGGGAGGCTGGGCGAG.

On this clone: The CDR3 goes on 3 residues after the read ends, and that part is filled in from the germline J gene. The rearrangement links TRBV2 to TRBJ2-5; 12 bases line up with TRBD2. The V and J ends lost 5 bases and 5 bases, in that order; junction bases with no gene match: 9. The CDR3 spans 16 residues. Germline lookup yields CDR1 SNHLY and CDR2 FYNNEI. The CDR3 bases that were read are TGTGCCAGCAGTAACGGACTAGCGGGGTCTGTCGAGACC. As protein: CASSNGLAGSVET. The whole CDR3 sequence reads CASSNGLAGSVETQYF.

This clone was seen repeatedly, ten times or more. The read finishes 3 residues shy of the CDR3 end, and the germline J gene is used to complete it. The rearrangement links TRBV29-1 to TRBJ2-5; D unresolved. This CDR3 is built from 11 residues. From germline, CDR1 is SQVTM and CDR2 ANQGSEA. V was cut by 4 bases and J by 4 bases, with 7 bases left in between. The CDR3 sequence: CSVAPLETQYF. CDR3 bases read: TGCAGCGTTGCCCCTTTAGAGACC.

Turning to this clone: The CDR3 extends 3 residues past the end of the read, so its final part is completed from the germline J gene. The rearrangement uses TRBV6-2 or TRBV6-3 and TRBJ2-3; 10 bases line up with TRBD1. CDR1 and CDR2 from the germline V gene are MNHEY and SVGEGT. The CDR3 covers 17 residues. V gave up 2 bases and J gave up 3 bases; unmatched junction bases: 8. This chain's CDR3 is CASSYGRTGGKTDTQYF. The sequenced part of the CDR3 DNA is TGTGCCAGCAGTTACGGCAGGACAGGGGGTAAAACAGATACG.